These 21 T cell receptor beta chains originate from one sample sequenced in a study of human T cells and chemical hapten exposure. The time point: pre-sensitization, week 0. The treatment is: therapeutic diphenylcyclopropenone sensitization with weekly scalp DPC. TCRdb re-derived calls from the RACE reads in MiXCR, one entry per CDR3 protein. The sample lists about 40,000 distinct CDR3 sequences, roughly a tenth seen once, with approximately 6.2% in the top ten. The material sequenced was whole blood, taken in connection with sensitization to the hapten diphenylcyclopropenone (DPC). These receptors came from a man younger than 45 with alopecia areata. Some clones in this sample may be carry-over from other donors' samples.

Concerning this clonotype itself: This may come from a read error, since a much larger clone is one base off. The rearrangement joins TRBV11-2 to TRBJ2-5; no reliable D call. CDR1 is SGHAT and CDR2 is FQNNGV in the germline V gene. The CDR3 contains 14 residues. The CDR3, as DNA: TGTGCCATCAGCGATCCTAGGGTCGGAGAGACCCAGTACTTC. Its protein product is CAISDPRVGETQYF. Filled out from reference TRBV11-2 and TRBJ2-5, the complete variable domain reads EAGVAQSPRYKIIEKRQSVAFWCNPISGHATLYWYQQILGQGPKLLIQFQNNGVVDDSQLPKDRFSAERLKGVDSTLKIQPAKLEDSAVYLCAISDPRVGETQYFGPGTRLLVL.

V is TRBV7-9 and J is TRBJ2-2; 8 bases are a match to TRBD2. The CDR3 runs 15 residues. CDR1 is SEHNR and CDR2 is FQNEAQ in the germline V gene (reference sequence). V was pared by 2 bases and J by 6 bases, with 5 bases of the junction left unmatched. CDR3 sequence: CASSLQREWAGELFF. CDR3 nucleotides: TGTGCCAGCAGCTTACAGCGGGAGTGGGCCGGGGAGCTGTTTTTT.

The chain links TRBV18 to TRBJ1-6, with D tentatively TRBD1 (5 bases). The V end lost 6 bases, the J end lost 4 bases, and 13 bases lay between the germline ends. Germline CDR1 reads KGHSH; CDR2 reads LQKENI. The CDR3 is made up of 15 amino acids. The CDR3 protein is CASSHGTDYNSPLHF. The CDR3 DNA sequence: TGTGCCAGCTCGCATGGGACCGATTATAATTCACCCCTCCACTTT.

This clonotype has only a few counts. This chain links TRBV6-2 or TRBV6-3 with TRBJ2-3, with 8 nucleotides matching TRBD2. Germline CDR1 MNHEY, CDR2 SVGEGT. V lost 8 bases, J lost 5 bases, and 9 bases stayed unmatched. CDR3 length: 14 amino acids. Here the CDR3 DNA reads TGTGCCAGCGGGCGGGAGGCGCGTCAAGATACGCAGTATTTT. This codes for CASGREARQDTQYF.

The chain couples TRBV5-1 to TRBJ2-3, with TRBD2 identical over 8 bases. CDR1 and CDR2 from the germline V gene are SGHRS and YFSETQ. The CDR3 is 16 residues long. J gave up 3 bases and V 0 bases, and 6 bases lay outside the gene matches. This chain's CDR3 is CASSLAGGGGTDTQYF. CDR3 sequence (DNA): TGCGCCAGCAGCTTGGCTGGTGGCGGGGGGACAGATACGCAGTATTTT.

As to this clonotype: A junction end diverges from the germline sequence, so it may reflect a read error. This chain links TRBV11-3 with TRBJ2-1, with 7 bases lining up with TRBD2. The CDR3 has 15 amino acids. CDR1 is SGHNT, CDR2 YENEEA, per germline. The CDR3 DNA sequence: TGTCCCAGCAGCTTAGCCGGGACTAACTACAATGAGCAGTTCTTC. It codes for CPSSLAGTNYNEQFF.

This clonotype was seen at least ten times. The CDR3 loop reads CASSLVASLRQETQYF. The CDR3, as DNA: TGTGCCAGCAGCTTAGTGGCTAGCCTGCGGCAAGAGACCCAGTACTTC. The rearrangement joins TRBV7-6 to TRBJ2-5, with a weak D call TRBD2 (5 bases). This CDR3 is 16 amino acids long. Trimming left V 1 base short and J 2 bases short, with 14 bases between. Germline V CDR1 and CDR2: SGHVS, FNYEAQ.

This clonotype was detected many times. The junction departs from the called germline gene at one end, perhaps through a read error. The chain is built from TRBV12-3 or TRBV12-4 and TRBJ2-4; tentative D call: TRBD1 (6 bases). The CDR3 covers 12 residues. CDR3 coding DNA: TGTGCCAGCATGAGAACCTCGTCCGGACAGCTCTTC. This codes for CASMRTSSGQLF.

This clonotype has a handful of counts. The V and J genes are TRBV11-1 and TRBJ1-1, with D tentatively TRBD1 (6 bases). V shed 4 bases and J shed 2 bases, with 11 bases lying between them. There are 14 residues in the CDR3. CDR1 SGHAT and CDR2 FQDESV come from the germline V gene (reference sequence). CDR3 bases: TGTGCCAGCAGCTCGATCGGGGGCAACACTGAAGCTTTCTTT. As protein: CASSSIGGNTEAFF.

The gene calls are TRBV27 and TRBJ2-7, with D possibly matching TRBD1 (5 bases). Deletions cut 2 bases from V and 2 bases from J, with 7 bases between. CDR3 size: 13 residues. The germline CDR1 and CDR2 sequences are MNHEY and SMNVEV (reference sequence). The CDR3 DNA follows: TGTGCCAGCAGTTTACAGGGTACCTACGAGCAGTACTTC. This translates into CASSLQGTYEQYF.

This clonotype was detected many times. The chain recombines TRBV12-3 or TRBV12-4 with TRBJ1-2; D unclear. The V end lost 3 bases, the J end lost 5 bases, and 7 bases lay between the germline ends. The CDR3 sequence is 12 residues long. In nucleotides, the CDR3 is TGTGCCAGCAGTTTCCCAGGTTATGGCTACACCTTC. Amino acid sequence: CASSFPGYGYTF.

CDR3 DNA sequence: TGTGCCAGCAGTCCTGACAGATTCTACGAGCAGTACGTC. Protein sequence: CASSPDRFYEQYV. The chain uses TRBV27 and TRBJ2-7; D may be TRBD1 (5 bases). This CDR3 is built from 13 residues. Trimming left V 5 bases short and J 3 bases short, with 11 bases between. Germline loops: CDR1 MNHEY, CDR2 SMNVEV (reference sequence).

The gene calls are TRBV6-2 or TRBV6-3 and TRBJ2-1; no clear D gene. Trimming removed 1 base from V and 8 bases from J, with 12 bases in between. CDR1 and CDR2 (germline): MNHEY, SVGEGT. The CDR3 consists of 14 residues. The CDR3 region has the DNA TGTGCCAGCAGTTACTTTTCATCTTACGATGAGCAGTTCTTC. Translated: CASSYFSSYDEQFF.

This clonotype was recorded at least ten times. The chain employs TRBV3-2 and TRBJ2-7. TRBV3-2 is a pseudogene. The CDR3 consists of 15 residues. Here the CDR3 DNA reads TGTGCCAGCAGCCAAGATGAACCAAAATCATACGAGCAGTACGTC. This encodes CASSQDEPKSYEQYV.

This clonotype was seen many times. This rearrangement joins TRBV6-2 or TRBV6-3 to TRBJ1-1; 7 bases match TRBD1. CDR3 length: 15 amino acids. CDR1 is MNHEY, CDR2 SVGEGT, per germline. J was trimmed by 4 bases and V by 6 bases; bases with no gene match: 11. CDR3: CASRNTGVSGTEAFF. The CDR3 DNA sequence: TGTGCCAGCAGAAATACAGGGGTTTCGGGCACTGAAGCTTTCTTT.

This clonotype appeared many times. The V call is TRBV29-1, the J call TRBJ1-5; tentatively, D is TRBD1 (6 bases). This CDR3 spans 13 amino acids. Germline CDR1 SQVTM, CDR2 ANQGSEA. The V and J ends lost 5 bases and 0 bases respectively, with 8 bases between them. As DNA, the CDR3 is TGCAGCGTTCAACAGGGTAGCAATCAGCCCCAGCATTTT. It encodes CSVQQGSNQPQHF.

The V and J genes are TRBV29-1 and TRBJ2-4; no clear D. The V and J ends lost 1 base and 0 bases respectively, with 10 bases between them. The CDR3 sequence is 15 residues long. Per germline, CDR1 SQVTM and CDR2 ANQGSEA. As DNA, the CDR3 is TGCAGCGTTGAAGTCCCACTGGGAGCCAAAAACATTCAGTACTTC. Protein: CSVEVPLGAKNIQYF.

This clonotype was picked up a small number of times. This chain links TRBV28 with TRBJ2-7; no firm D call. Germline V gene data show CDR1 as MDHEN and CDR2 as SYDVKM. CDR3 length: 12 amino acids. The germline V and J ends were trimmed by 5 bases and 2 bases, with 7 bases remaining between them. CDR3 sequence (DNA): TGTGCCAGCAGTCAGACGACCTACGAGCAGTACTTC. Translation gives CASSQTTYEQYF.

The J gene is TRBJ2-1, the V gene TRBV6-2 or TRBV6-3, with no clear D. Germline loops: CDR1 MNHEY, CDR2 SVGEGT. CDR3 size: 11 residues. Trimming took off 2 bases at V and 13 bases at J, with 9 bases between the two ends. The CDR3 bases are TGTGCCAGCAGTTACGGAAGGCCCCAGTTCTTC. Its protein is CASSYGRPQFF.

This clonotype was detected many times. The V gene is TRBV20-1, the J gene TRBJ2-5; 12 bases fit TRBD2. The CDR3 spans 16 residues. Trimming removed 3 bases from V and 4 bases from J; junction bases left unmatched: 9. Germline V gene lookup returns CDR1 DFQATT and CDR2 SNEGSKA (reference sequence). Here the CDR3 DNA reads TGCAGTGCTAGTGCGGGACTAGCGGGTTGGGGAGAGACCCAGTACTTC. This sequence encodes CSASAGLAGWGETQYF.

This clonotype was counted ten times or more. This chain joins TRBV25-1 and TRBJ1-2; TRBD1 is a possible D gene (6 bases). The germline CDR1 and CDR2 sequences are MGHDK and SYGVNS. The CDR3 has 13 amino acids. V was trimmed by 5 bases and J by 8 bases, leaving 15 bases between them. CDR3: CASSFTQGGGYTF. The CDR3 nucleotides are TGTGCCAGCAGTTTCACACAGGGCGGCGGCTACACCTTC.